A selection of T cell receptor beta chains follows, all from one sample in a study of blood T cell repertoires in COVID-19. TCRdb's table, derived via immunoSEQ multiplex PCR, lists solely in-frame clones and lacks some. Of around 87,000 clones listed, around four fifths are singletons. The sequencing sample was made of peripheral blood. These receptors came from a human donor in a cohort sampled during active COVID-19. Each CDR3 is given with its conserved first and last residue. D genes are given only for firm matches. A row's size may be missing; if present it is once, few, many or a size class.

j_call v_call d_call clone_size cdr3_aa cdr3_nt
TRBJ2-6 TRBV27 NA once CASLPLGANVLTF TGTGCCAGCCTCCCCCTAGGGGCCAACGTCCTGACTTTC
TRBJ1-5 TRBV6-6 TRBD1 few CASTGTGGSRQPQHF TGTGCCAGCACTGGGACAGGGGGCTCCCGTCAGCCCCAGCATTTT
TRBJ1-2 TRBV9 NA NA CASSPQGTNRYTF TGTGCCAGCAGCCCCCAGGGGACCAATCGCTACACCTTC
TRBJ1-6 TRBV28 NA NA CASSLGGTSGSPLHF TGTGCCAGCAGTCTTGGCGGGACTAGCGGTTCACCCCTCCACTTT
TRBJ2-3 TRBV19 NA NA CASKPRGITDTQYF TGTGCCAGTAAGCCTAGGGGCATCACAGATACGCAGTATTTT
TRBJ2-3 TRBV7-3 NA few CASSLVLADTQYF TGTGCCAGCAGCTTAGTTCTTGCAGATACGCAGTATTTT
TRBJ2-2 TRBV7-2 NA NA CASSMDGLTGELFF TGTGCCAGCAGCATGGACGGACTCACCGGGGAGCTGTTTTTT
TRBJ2-3 TRBV6-1 TRBD2 NA CASSEGLAGRSDTQYF TGTGCCAGCAGTGAAGGGCTAGCGGGAAGGTCAGATACGCAGTATTTT
TRBJ1-2 TRBV10-3 NA NA CAISESEGDGYTF TGTGCCATCAGTGAGTCGGAGGGAGATGGCTACACCTTC
TRBJ1-3 TRBV3-1/TRBV3-2 NA NA CASSQYRGNTGNTIYF TGTGCCAGCAGCCAATACCGGGGGAACACTGGAAACACCATATATTTT
TRBJ2-2 TRBV5-8 NA NA CASSRGSQSNTGELFF TGTGCCAGCAGCCGCGGTTCGCAGTCGAACACCGGGGAGCTGTTTTTT
TRBJ2-3 TRBV18 TRBD1 NA CASSSRSRGPVDTQYF TGTGCCAGCTCATCAAGGTCAAGGGGGCCAGTAGATACGCAGTATTTT
TRBJ1-6 TRBV3-1/TRBV3-2 TRBD1 few CASSLSGTGGNSPLHF TGTGCCAGCAGCCTATCCGGGACAGGGGGTAATTCACCCCTCCACTTT
TRBJ2-1 TRBV3-1/TRBV3-2 NA NA CASSSDRSSYNEQFF TGTGCCAGCAGCAGTGACAGGAGCTCCTACAATGAGCAGTTCTTC
TRBJ2-2 TRBV19 NA few CASSVSGADTGELFF TGTGCCAGTAGTGTTAGCGGAGCCGACACCGGGGAGCTGTTTTTT
TRBJ1-4 TRBV5-1 NA few CASRDPQSTNEKLFF TGCGCCAGCAGGGATCCACAGTCAACTAATGAAAAACTGTTTTTT
TRBJ2-5 TRBV2 NA NA CASSVGAGWQETQYF TGTGCCAGCAGTGTGGGGGCCGGGTGGCAAGAGACCCAGTACTTC
TRBJ2-4 TRBV4-2 TRBD1 NA CASSQDLGQGNRCIQYF TGTGCCAGCAGCCAAGATCTCGGACAGGGAAATAGATGCATTCAGTACTTC
TRBJ2-7 TRBV6-5 TRBD2 NA CASSPGLAGVNEQYF TGTGCCAGCAGTCCTGGACTAGCGGGAGTAAACGAGCAGTACTTC
TRBJ1-4 TRBV6-1 NA once CASSRGLGGNEKLFF TGTGCCAGCAGTCGGGGACTCGGGGGGAATGAAAAACTGTTTTTT
TRBJ2-1 TRBV5-1 TRBD1 NA CASSLAGTGWDEQFF TGCGCCAGCAGCTTGGCCGGGACAGGGTGGGATGAGCAGTTCTTC
TRBJ1-2 TRBV6-6 TRBD1 medium-sized CASRESGQQNYGYTF TGTGCCAGCAGAGAATCGGGACAGCAAAACTATGGCTACACCTTC
TRBJ2-5 TRBV18 TRBD1 NA CASSQARSGTGQETQYF TGTGCCAGCTCACAAGCCCGATCCGGGACAGGGCAGGAGACCCAGTACTTC
TRBJ2-1 TRBV6-1 NA NA CASRTTGTRNEQFF TGTGCCAGCAGGACGACGGGGACTCGCAATGAGCAGTTCTTC
TRBJ2-2 TRBV6-6 TRBD1 few CASGRGLWGELFF TGTGCCAGCGGCAGGGGGCTTTGGGGGGAGCTGTTTTTT
TRBJ2-2 TRBV9 TRBD2 NA CASSVVPSGSTGELFF TGTGCCAGCAGCGTAGTACCTAGCGGGAGTACCGGGGAGCTGTTTTTT
TRBJ1-5 TRBV6-5 NA few CASSYWGGNQPQHF TGTGCCAGCAGTTACTGGGGGGGCAATCAGCCCCAGCATTTT
TRBJ2-2 TRBV18 TRBD1 NA CASSTGTGATGELFF TGTGCCAGCTCAACCGGGACAGGGGCCACCGGGGAGCTGTTTTTT